These 6 T cell receptor beta chains were sequenced from one sample in a study of CD8 T cells in Susac syndrome (dated by TCRdb to between 2018 and 2021). The library was produced with the immunoSEQ multiplex PCR assay. RNA was extracted using the RNeasy kit, and about 0.45 to 1 microgram was reverse transcribed with random hexamers. TCRdb took the public reads, trimmed them with fastp at Q25, ran MiXCR for clone calling and kept in-frame beta chains. Entries are consolidated by CDR3 protein sequence, retaining the most common genes and DNA. Here the sample has some 160,000 distinct CDR3 sequences; around 90% occur a single time. The ten biggest clones cover under 0.085% of the sample. Sequencing was carried out using CD4+ T cells from PBMCs. The receptor set was obtained from a human donor in good health.

The chain couples TRBV6-5 to TRBJ2-3; D remains unclear. CDR3 size: 19 residues. From germline, CDR1 is MNHEY and CDR2 SVGAGI. Trimming cost V 0 bases and J 1 base, with 20 bases left between them. CDR3 loop: CASSYSISPGTSRTDTQYF. CDR3 DNA sequence: TGTGCCAGCAGTTACTCGATTTCCCCCGGTACCAGTCGCACAGATACGCAGTATTTT.

DNA for the CDR3: TGTGCCAGCAGTTTTTTTGGCGAGCAGTACTTC. It yields the protein CASSFFGEQYF. This chain joins TRBV28 and TRBJ2-7; D not certain. There are 11 residues in the CDR3. Germline V gene data show CDR1 as MDHEN and CDR2 as SYDVKM. The germline V and J ends were trimmed by 3 bases and 6 bases, with 6 bases remaining between them. Variable domain in full (rest from reference TRBV28 and TRBJ2-7): DVKVTQSSRYLVKRTGEKVFLECVQDMDHENMFWYRQDPGLGLRLIYFSYDVKMKEKGDIPEGYSVSREKKERFSLILESASTNQTSMYLCASSFFGEQYFGPGTRLTVT.

V usage is TRBV28 and J usage is TRBJ2-2, with D unresolved. This CDR3 spans 15 amino acids. CDR1 and CDR2 from the germline V gene are MDHEN and SYDVKM. Trimming shortened V by 3 bases and J by 0 bases, and 8 bases separated the two germline ends. The CDR3 DNA reads TGTGCCAGCAGTTTCGGCAGCGCGAACACCGGGGAGCTGTTTTTT. Encoded protein: CASSFGSANTGELFF.

The chain couples TRBV4-3 to TRBJ1-1; 7 nucleotides align to TRBD1. Germline V gene sequence: CDR1 LGHNA, CDR2 YSLEER. The V and J ends lost 4 bases and 7 bases, in that order; junction bases with no gene match: 18. The CDR3 is 17 amino acids. CDR3 in DNA: TGCGCCAGCAGCCCCAAAGGGATCAACCCAGGGGGGGTTGAAGCTTTCTTT. Protein: CASSPKGINPGGVEAFF.

V usage is TRBV7-9 and J usage is TRBJ1-4; 8 bases match TRBD1. CDR1 SEHNR and CDR2 FQNEAQ come from the germline V gene (reference sequence). Unmatched junction bases numbered 10, after V lost 6 bases and J lost 4 bases. This CDR3 spans 16 amino acids. The CDR3: CASRRASTGDNEKLFF. CDR3 DNA: TGTGCCAGCAGACGGGCCTCGACAGGGGATAATGAAAAACTGTTTTTT.

The chain uses TRBV7-9 and TRBJ2-1; D might be TRBD1 (5 bases). The CDR3 totals 16 residues. The V gene's germline CDR1 is SEHNR and CDR2 FQNEAQ (reference sequence). Trimming removed 5 bases from V and 0 bases from J, with 14 bases in between. CDR3 in amino acids: CASSLRWGSSYNEQFF. CDR3 nucleotide sequence: TGTGCCAGCAGCCTACGTTGGGGCAGCTCCTACAATGAGCAGTTCTTC.